This entry describes one T cell receptor beta chain. Authors' analysis steps: Counts of nucleated cells, estimated from reference gene primer amplification, were obtained. Here immunoSEQ multiplex PCR was the method, and the copy in TCRdb shows in-frame clones only, minus some. The V and J calls and clone size are taken from that table; D and trimming were inferred from the DNA. The repertoire holds 210,000 or so clones, with around 90% as singletons. This entry belongs to a study of blood T cell repertoires in COVID-19. About the research overall: Samples of COVID-19 (acute and convalescent) were obtained from the United States, Italy and Spain. The cDNA or gDNA used as material had been derived from T cells, B-cell-depleted T cells, or PBMCs.

The CDR3 has 15 residues. CDR1 and CDR2 from the germline V gene are SGHRS and YFSETQ. The V gene end was trimmed by 4 bases and the J gene end by 4 bases; junction bases not matched to a gene: 10. This TCR was sampled from a man in his forties with acute or convalescent COVID-19. This sequence joins TRBV5-1 and TRBJ2-5; 7 bases line up with TRBD1. The sample comprised peripheral blood. CDR3 amino acids: CASSPTTTGPETQYF. The CDR3 DNA is TGCGCCAGCAGCCCGACGACGACAGGGCCAGAGACCCAGTACTTC. Complete variable domain (other parts from reference TRBV5-1 and TRBJ2-5): KAGVTQTPRYLIKTRGQQVTLSCSPISGHRSVSWYQQTPGQGLQFLFEYFSETQRNKGNFPGRFSGRQFSNSRSEMNVSTLELGDSALYLCASSPTTTGPETQYFGPGTRLLVL.